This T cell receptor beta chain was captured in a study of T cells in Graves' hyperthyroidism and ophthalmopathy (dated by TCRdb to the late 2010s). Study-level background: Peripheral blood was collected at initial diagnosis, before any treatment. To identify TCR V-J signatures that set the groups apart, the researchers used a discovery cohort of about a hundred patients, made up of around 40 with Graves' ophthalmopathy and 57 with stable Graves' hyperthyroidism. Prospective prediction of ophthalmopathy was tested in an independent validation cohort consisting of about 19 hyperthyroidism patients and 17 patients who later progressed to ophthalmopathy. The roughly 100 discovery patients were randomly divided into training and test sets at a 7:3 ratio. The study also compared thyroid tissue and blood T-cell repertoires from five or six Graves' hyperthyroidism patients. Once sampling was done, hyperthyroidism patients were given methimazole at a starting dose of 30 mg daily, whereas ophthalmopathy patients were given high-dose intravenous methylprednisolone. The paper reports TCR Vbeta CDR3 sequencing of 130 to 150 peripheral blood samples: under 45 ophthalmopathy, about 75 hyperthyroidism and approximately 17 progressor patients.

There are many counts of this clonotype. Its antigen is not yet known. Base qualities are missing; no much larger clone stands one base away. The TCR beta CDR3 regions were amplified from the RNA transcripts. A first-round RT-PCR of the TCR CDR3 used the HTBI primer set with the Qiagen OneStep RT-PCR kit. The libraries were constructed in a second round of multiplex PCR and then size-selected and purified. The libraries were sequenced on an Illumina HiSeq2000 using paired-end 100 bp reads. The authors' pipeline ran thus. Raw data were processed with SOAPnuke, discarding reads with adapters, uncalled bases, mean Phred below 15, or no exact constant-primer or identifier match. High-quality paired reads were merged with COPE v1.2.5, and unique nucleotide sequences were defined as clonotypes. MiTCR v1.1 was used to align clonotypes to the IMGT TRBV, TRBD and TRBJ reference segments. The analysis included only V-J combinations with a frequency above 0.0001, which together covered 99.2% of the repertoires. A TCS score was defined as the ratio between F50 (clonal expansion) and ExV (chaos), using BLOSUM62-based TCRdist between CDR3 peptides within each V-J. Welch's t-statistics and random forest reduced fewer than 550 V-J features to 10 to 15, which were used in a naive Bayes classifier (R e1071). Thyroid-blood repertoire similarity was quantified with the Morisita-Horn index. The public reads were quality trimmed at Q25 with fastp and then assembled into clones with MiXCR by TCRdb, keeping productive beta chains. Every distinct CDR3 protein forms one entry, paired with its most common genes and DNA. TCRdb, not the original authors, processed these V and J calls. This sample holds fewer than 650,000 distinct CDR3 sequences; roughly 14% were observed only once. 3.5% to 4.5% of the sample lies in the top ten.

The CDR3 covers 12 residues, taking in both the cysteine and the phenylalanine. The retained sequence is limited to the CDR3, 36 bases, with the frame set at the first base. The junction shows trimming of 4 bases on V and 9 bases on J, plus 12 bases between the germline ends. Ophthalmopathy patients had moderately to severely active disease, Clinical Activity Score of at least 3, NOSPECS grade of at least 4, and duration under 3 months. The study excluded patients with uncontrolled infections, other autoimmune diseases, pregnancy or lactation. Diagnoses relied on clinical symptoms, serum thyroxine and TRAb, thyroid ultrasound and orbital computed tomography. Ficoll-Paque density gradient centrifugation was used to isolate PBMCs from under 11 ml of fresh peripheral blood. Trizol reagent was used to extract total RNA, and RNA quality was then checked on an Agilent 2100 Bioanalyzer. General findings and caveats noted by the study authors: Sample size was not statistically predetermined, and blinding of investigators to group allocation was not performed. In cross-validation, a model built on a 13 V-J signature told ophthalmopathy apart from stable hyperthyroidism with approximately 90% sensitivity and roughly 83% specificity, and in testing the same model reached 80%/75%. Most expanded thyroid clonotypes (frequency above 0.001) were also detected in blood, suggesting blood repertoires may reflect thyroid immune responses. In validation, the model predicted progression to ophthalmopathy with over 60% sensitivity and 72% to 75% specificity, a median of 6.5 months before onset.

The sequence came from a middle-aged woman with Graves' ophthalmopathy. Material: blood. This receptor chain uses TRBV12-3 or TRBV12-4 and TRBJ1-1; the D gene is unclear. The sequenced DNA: TGTGCCAGCAGTTCTCCGAACAGAAAAGCTTTCTTT. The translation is CASSSPNRKAFF.